The 16 T cell receptor beta chains below come from one sample, sequenced in a study of human T cells and chemical hapten exposure. TCRdb recomputed calls from the RACE reads with MiXCR, one row per CDR3 protein. The sample has some 70,000 distinct CDR3 sequences; approximately 11% are singletons. Indicated time point: pre-sensitization, week 0. The treatment here: therapeutic diphenylcyclopropenone sensitization with weekly scalp DPC. This specimen was whole blood, taken in connection with sensitization to the hapten diphenylcyclopropenone (DPC). The receptors stem from a woman in her fifties or sixties with alopecia areata. Some clones in this sample may be carry-over from other donors' samples.

This clonotype came up many times. V is TRBV5-1 and J is TRBJ1-6; D is unclear. In germline, CDR1 is SGHRS, CDR2 YFSETQ. The V and J ends lost 4 bases and 1 base respectively, with 15 bases between them. CDR3 length: 17 residues. CDR3 loop: CASSLTAPGSYNSPLHF. As DNA, the CDR3 is TGCGCCAGCAGCCTAACGGCTCCGGGATCCTATAATTCACCCCTCCACTTT.

This clonotype came up many times. The CDR3 DNA is TGTGCCAGCAGCCTCGGACAGGTGATTAATGAAAAACTGTTTTTT. Translating it yields CASSLGQVINEKLFF. This sequence joins TRBV4-2 and TRBJ1-4, with TRBD1 identical over 7 bases. CDR1 LGHNA and CDR2 YNFKEQ come from the germline V gene. This CDR3 has 15 amino acids. V shed 4 bases, J shed 4 bases, and the junction held 6 bases outside the gene matches.

The V call is TRBV20-1, the J call TRBJ2-3; perhaps TRBD2 as D (6 bases). The CDR3 runs 13 residues. V dropped 7 bases and J dropped 3 bases, with 14 bases sitting between them. CDR1 and CDR2 (germline): DFQATT, SNEGSKA (reference sequence). CDR3 loop: CSVWGEGTDTQYF. For the CDR3, the DNA is TGCAGTGTATGGGGGGAAGGTACAGATACGCAGTATTTT.

The chain employs TRBV19 and TRBJ2-7, with TRBD2 identical over 7 bases. The V and J ends lost 3 bases and 2 bases, in that order; junction bases with no gene match: 7. Germline values: CDR1 LNHDA, CDR2 SQIVND (reference sequence). This CDR3 region has 15 residues. CDR3 sequence reads: CASSMGGAGPYEQYF. The CDR3 bases are TGTGCCAGTAGTATGGGGGGAGCGGGACCCTACGAGCAGTACTTC.

Many counts were recorded for this clonotype. This chain links TRBV9 with TRBJ2-2; 7 bases are a match to TRBD1. Unmatched junction bases numbered 12, after V lost 4 bases and J lost 6 bases. The CDR3 length is 16 residues. CDR1 is SGDLS and CDR2 is YYNGEE in the germline V gene. The chain's CDR3 is CASSLGTVERAGELFF. As DNA, the CDR3 is TGTGCCAGCAGCCTAGGGACAGTAGAAAGGGCCGGGGAGCTGTTTTTT.

This clonotype was observed at least ten times. The CDR3 protein is CASSSGPHLSGYTF. In DNA form, the CDR3 reads TGTGCCAGCAGTTCGGGACCGCACTTGAGCGGCTACACCTTC. This rearrangement joins TRBV28 to TRBJ1-2, with D tentatively TRBD1 (5 bases). CDR1 MDHEN and CDR2 SYDVKM come from the germline V gene. The CDR3 covers 14 residues. Trimming shortened V by 4 bases and J by 8 bases, and 17 bases separated the two germline ends.

This clonotype was detected ten times or more. The V and J genes are TRBV4-3 and TRBJ1-2; 7 bases fit TRBD1. Germline V gene sequence: CDR1 LGHNA, CDR2 YSLEER. This CDR3 region has 16 residues. Trimming at V came to 3 bases and at J to 7 bases, leaving 14 bases not matched to a gene. CDR3 coding DNA: TGCGCCAGCAGCCAGGAACGCGCTTCAGGGGGTACTGGCTACACCTTC. This sequence encodes CASSQERASGGTGYTF.

In the case of this clonotype: One base away lies a much larger clone, so this may be a sequencing read error. The gene calls are TRBV18 and TRBJ1-5, with a tentative D call TRBD1 (5 bases). V dropped 2 bases and J dropped 0 bases, with 14 bases sitting between them. The CDR3 loop spans 17 amino acids. Germline CDR1 and CDR2: KGHSH and LQKENI. CDR3 coding DNA: TGTGCCAGCTCACCAGAGAGGCGACAGTATAGCAATCAGCCCCAGCATTTT. The encoded protein is CASSPERRQYSNQPQHF.

At least ten counts were recorded for this clonotype. This chain joins TRBV27 and TRBJ2-3, with D maybe TRBD1 (5 bases). This CDR3 spans 18 amino acids. CDR1 MNHEY and CDR2 SMNVEV come from the germline V gene (reference sequence). Trimming left V 6 bases short and J 3 bases short, with 25 bases between. The chain's CDR3 is CASSYTRSQGVVTDTQYF. The CDR3, as DNA: TGTGCCAGCAGCTATACCCGGTCCCAGGGTGTTGTAACAGATACGCAGTATTTT.

This clonotype turned up a few times. This sequence joins TRBV11-3 and TRBJ1-5; D ambiguous. Germline V gene lookup returns CDR1 SGHNT and CDR2 YENEEA. V was shortened by 0 bases and J by 0 bases, with 18 bases between the two germline ends. The CDR3 extends over 19 amino acids. DNA of the CDR3: TGTGCCAGCAGCTTAGAGGTTGGGCCTCCCACATCTAGCAATCAGCCCCAGCATTTT. Translating gives CASSLEVGPPTSSNQPQHF.

There are many counts of this clonotype. This sequence joins TRBV7-2 and TRBJ2-2, with 10 bases fitting TRBD2. V dropped 2 bases and J dropped 7; count of bases not matched to a gene: 7. Germline CDR1 and CDR2: SGHTA and FQGNSA. This CDR3 contains 16 residues. CDR3 sequence reads: CASSLSGLASGGELFF. CDR3 DNA sequence: TGTGCCAGCAGCTTATCGGGACTAGCGTCCGGCGGGGAGCTGTTTTTT.

This clonotype was counted only a few times. The chain couples TRBV7-9 to TRBJ1-2; 7 bases map to TRBD1. The V segment lost 4 bases and the J segment 9 bases; nucleotides outside the gene matches: 11. There are 14 residues in the CDR3. Germline assignment: CDR1 SEHNR and CDR2 FQNEAQ (reference sequence). CDR3 DNA: TGTGCCAGCAGCTCCAGGGACAGTTCAAGTCGCTACACCTTC. It specifies CASSSRDSSSRYTF.

This clonotype was detected many times. The chain joins TRBV14 to TRBJ2-6; D is unresolved. The length of the CDR3 is 16 residues. Germline loops: CDR1 SGHDN, CDR2 FVKESK. Trimming removed 4 bases at V and 0 bases at J, with 10 bases between. For the CDR3, the DNA is TGTGCCAGCAGCCTTGGTGGTTACTCTGGGGCCAACGTCCTGACTTTC. The encoded protein is CASSLGGYSGANVLTF.

Comments on this clonotype: In this CDR3 the conserved last residue, phenylalanine or tryptophan, is missing, so a read error is likely. No DNA is shown, since the ends of the CDR3 on it are uncertain; the CDR3 is the one TCRdb lists. J is TRBJ1-2 and V is TRBV5-6; the table's D call TRBD1 went unverified against the DNA. Germline CDR1 and CDR2: SGHDT and YYEEEE. The CDR3 has 13 amino acids, counting both end residues. CDR3: CASSLVRQGAQSL.

This clonotype was counted only a few times. V usage is TRBV18 and J usage is TRBJ2-5; TRBD2 might be the D (6 bases). The CDR3 length is 14 residues. Germline V gene sequence: CDR1 KGHSH, CDR2 LQKENI. Trimming shortened V by 3 bases and J by 4 bases, and 12 bases separated the two germline ends. The CDR3 DNA reads TGTGCCAGCTCACCTATTCAAGCGGGAGAGACCCAGTACTTC. Residues: CASSPIQAGETQYF.

In this sample, this clonotype turned up many times. The chain recombines TRBV14 with TRBJ1-1; TRBD1 is a possible D gene (5 bases). The V end lost 4 bases, the J end lost 3 bases, and 15 bases lay between the germline ends. The CDR3 extends over 15 amino acids. CDR1 and CDR2 from the germline V gene are SGHDN and FVKESK. The chain's CDR3 is CASSLPPDIDTEAFF. The CDR3 DNA reads as TGTGCCAGCAGCCTACCCCCGGACATAGACACTGAAGCTTTCTTT.